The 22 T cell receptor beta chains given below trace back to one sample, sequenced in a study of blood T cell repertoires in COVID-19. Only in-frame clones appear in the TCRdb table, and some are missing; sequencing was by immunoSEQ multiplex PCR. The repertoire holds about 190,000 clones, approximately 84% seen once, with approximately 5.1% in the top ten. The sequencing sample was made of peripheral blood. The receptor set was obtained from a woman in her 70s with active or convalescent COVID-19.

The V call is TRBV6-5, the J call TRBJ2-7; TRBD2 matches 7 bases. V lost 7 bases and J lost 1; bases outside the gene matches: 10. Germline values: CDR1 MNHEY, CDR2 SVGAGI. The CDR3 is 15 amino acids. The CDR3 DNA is TGTGCCAGCACCACGGAGGGAGGGCCGTCCTACGAGCAGTACTTC. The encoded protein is CASTTEGGPSYEQYF.

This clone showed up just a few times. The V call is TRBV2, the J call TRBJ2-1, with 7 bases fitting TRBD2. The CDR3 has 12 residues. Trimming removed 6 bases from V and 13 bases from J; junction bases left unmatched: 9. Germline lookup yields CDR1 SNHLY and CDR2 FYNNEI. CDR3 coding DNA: TGTGCCAGCAGAAGCGGGGAAAGGTCCCAGTTCTTC. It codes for CASRSGERSQFF.

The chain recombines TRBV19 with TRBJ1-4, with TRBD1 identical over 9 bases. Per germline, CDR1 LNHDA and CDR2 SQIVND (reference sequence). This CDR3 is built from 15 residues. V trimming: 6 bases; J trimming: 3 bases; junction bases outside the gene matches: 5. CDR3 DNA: TGTGCCAGTAGGGACAGGGGCGAATCTAATGAAAAACTGTTTTTT. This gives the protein CASRDRGESNEKLFF.

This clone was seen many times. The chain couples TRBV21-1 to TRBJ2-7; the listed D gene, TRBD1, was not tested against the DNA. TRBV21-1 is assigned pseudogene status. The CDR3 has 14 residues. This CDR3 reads CASSNQRGMNEQYF. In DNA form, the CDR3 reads TGTGCCAGCAGCAATCAAAGGGGTATGAACGAGCAGTACTTC.

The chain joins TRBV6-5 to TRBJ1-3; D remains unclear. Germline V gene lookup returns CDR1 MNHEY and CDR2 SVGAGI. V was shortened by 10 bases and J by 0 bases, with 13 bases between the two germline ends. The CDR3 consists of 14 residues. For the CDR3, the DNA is TGTGCCACCGTCCCCAGGCACTCTGGAAACACCATATATTTT. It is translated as CATVPRHSGNTIYF.

DNA of the CDR3: TGTGCCAGCAGGCGAGGGGTAGCGGGAGACACAGATACGCAGTATTTT. Protein: CASRRGVAGDTDTQYF. The chain joins TRBV11-2 to TRBJ2-3; TRBD2 matches 9 bases. CDR1 and CDR2 from the germline V gene are SGHAT and FQNNGV. The CDR3 totals 16 residues. Trimming removed 6 bases from V and 2 bases from J; junction bases left unmatched: 9.

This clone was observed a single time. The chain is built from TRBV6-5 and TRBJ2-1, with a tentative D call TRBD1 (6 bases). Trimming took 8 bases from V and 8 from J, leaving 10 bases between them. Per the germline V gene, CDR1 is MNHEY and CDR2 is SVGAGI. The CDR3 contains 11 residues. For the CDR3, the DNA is TGTGCCAGCCACAGGGCCCATGAGCAGTTCTTC. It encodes CASHRAHEQFF.

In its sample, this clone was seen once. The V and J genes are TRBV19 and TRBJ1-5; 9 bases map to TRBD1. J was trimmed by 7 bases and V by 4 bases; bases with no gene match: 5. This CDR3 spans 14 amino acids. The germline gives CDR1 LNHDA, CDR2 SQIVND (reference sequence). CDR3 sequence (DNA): TGTGCCAGTAGTACCACAGGGGGCGACCAGCCCCAGCATTTT. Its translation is CASSTTGGDQPQHF.

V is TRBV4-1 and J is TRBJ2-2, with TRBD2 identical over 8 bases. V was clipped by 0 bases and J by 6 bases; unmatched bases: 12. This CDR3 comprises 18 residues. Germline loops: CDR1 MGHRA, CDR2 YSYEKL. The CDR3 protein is CASSQERFAAGEAGELFF. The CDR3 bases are TGCGCCAGCAGCCAAGAAAGGTTTGCAGCGGGAGAAGCCGGGGAGCTGTTTTTT.

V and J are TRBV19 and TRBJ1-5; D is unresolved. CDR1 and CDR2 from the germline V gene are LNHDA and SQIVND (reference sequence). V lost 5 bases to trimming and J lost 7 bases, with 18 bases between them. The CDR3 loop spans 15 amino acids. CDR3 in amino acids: CASSSHTLTPQPQHF. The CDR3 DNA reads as TGTGCCAGTAGTTCTCACACACTAACTCCACAGCCCCAGCATTTT.

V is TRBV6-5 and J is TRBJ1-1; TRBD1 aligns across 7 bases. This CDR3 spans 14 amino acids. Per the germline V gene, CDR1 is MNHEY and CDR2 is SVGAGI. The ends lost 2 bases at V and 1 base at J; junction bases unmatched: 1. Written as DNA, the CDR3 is TGTGCCAGCAGTTACGGACAGGCGAACACTGAAGCTTTCTTT. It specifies CASSYGQANTEAFF.

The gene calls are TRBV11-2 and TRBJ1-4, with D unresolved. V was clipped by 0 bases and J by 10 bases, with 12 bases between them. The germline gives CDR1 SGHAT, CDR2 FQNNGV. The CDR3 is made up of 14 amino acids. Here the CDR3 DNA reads TGTGCCAGCAGCTTAGATGATCAGGCTGGAAAACTGTTTTTT. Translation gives CASSLDDQAGKLFF.

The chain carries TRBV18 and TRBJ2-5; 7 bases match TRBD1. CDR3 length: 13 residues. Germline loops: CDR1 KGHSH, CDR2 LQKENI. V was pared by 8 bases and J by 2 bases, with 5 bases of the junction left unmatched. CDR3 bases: TGTGCCAGCCGGGGACAGACTCAAGAGACCCAGTACTTC. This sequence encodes CASRGQTQETQYF.

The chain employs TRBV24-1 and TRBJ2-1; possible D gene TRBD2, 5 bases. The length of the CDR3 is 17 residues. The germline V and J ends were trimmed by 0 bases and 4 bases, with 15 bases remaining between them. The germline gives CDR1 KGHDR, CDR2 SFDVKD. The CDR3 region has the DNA TGTGCCACCAGTGATTTGGTTCGCGGAAGCGGATACAATGAGCAGTTCTTC. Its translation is CATSDLVRGSGYNEQFF.

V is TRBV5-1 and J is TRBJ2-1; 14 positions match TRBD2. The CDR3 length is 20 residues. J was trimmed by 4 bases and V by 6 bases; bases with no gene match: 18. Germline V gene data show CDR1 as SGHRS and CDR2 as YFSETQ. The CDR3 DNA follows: TGCGCCAGCACCCAATCCCAAACGGGACTAGCGGGAGTGGAATACAATGAGCAGTTCTTC. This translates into CASTQSQTGLAGVEYNEQFF. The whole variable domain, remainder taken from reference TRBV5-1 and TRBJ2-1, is KAGVTQTPRYLIKTRGQQVTLSCSPISGHRSVSWYQQTPGQGLQFLFEYFSETQRNKGNFPGRFSGRQFSNSRSEMNVSTLELGDSALYLCASTQSQTGLAGVEYNEQFFGPGTRLTVL.

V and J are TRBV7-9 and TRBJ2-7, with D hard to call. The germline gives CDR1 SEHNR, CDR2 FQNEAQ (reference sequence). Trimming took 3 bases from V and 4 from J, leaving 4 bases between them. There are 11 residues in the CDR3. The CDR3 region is CASSLRYEQYF. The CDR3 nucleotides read TGTGCCAGCAGCTTGAGATACGAGCAGTACTTC.

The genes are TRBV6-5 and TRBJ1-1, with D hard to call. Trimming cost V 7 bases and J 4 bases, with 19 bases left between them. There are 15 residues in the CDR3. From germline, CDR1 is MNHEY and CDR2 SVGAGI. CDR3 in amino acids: CASMLIPGQSTEAFF. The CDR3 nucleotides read TGTGCCAGCATGTTGATTCCAGGCCAAAGCACTGAAGCTTTCTTT.

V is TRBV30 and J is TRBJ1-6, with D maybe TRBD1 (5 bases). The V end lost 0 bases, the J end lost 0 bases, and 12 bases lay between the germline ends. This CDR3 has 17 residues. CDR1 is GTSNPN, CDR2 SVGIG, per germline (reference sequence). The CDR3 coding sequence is TGTGCCTGGAGTGTAGGGGTCAGAGGCTCCTATAATTCACCCCTCCACTTT. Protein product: CAWSVGVRGSYNSPLHF.

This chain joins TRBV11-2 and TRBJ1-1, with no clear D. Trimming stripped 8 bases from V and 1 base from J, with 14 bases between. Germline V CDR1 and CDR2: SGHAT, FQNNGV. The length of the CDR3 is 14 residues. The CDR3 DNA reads TGTGCCAGCCGTCGCGCCGCACCGAACACTGAAGCTTTCTTT. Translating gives CASRRAAPNTEAFF.

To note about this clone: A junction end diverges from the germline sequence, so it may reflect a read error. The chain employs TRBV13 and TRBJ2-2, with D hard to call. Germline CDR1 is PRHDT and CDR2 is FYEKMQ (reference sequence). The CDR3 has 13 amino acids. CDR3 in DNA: TGTGCCAGCAGCTTACTGGCCACCAGGGAGCTGTTTTTT. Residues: CASSLLATRELFF.

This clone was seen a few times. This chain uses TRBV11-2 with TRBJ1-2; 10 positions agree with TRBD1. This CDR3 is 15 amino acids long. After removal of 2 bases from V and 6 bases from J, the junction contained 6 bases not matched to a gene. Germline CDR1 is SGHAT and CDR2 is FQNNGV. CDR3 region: CASSLLRQGANGYTF. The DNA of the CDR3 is TGTGCCAGCAGCTTATTACGACAGGGGGCCAATGGCTACACCTTC. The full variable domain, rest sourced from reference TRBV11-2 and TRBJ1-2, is EAGVAQSPRYKIIEKRQSVAFWCNPISGHATLYWYQQILGQGPKLLIQFQNNGVVDDSQLPKDRFSAERLKGVDSTLKIQPAKLEDSAVYLCASSLLRQGANGYTFGSGTRLTVV.

The CDR3 reads CASRRQAGNTIYF. The DNA for the CDR3 is TGTGCCAGCAGACGACAGGCTGGAAACACCATATATTTT. The chain has TRBV28 and TRBJ1-3, with D perhaps TRBD1 (6 bases). V lost 6 bases to trimming and J lost 2 bases, with 8 bases between them. Germline CDR1 is MDHEN and CDR2 is SYDVKM. The CDR3 extends over 13 amino acids.